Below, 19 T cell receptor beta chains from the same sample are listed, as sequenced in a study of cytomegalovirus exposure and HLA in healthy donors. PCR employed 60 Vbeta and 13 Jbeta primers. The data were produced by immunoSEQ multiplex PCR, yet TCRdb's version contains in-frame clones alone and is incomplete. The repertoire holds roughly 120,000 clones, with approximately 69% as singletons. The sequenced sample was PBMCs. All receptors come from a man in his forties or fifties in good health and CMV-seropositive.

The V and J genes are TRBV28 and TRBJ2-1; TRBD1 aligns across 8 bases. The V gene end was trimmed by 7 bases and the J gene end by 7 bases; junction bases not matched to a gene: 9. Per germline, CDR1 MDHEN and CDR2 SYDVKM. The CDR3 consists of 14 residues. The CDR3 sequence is CASTLRTGKNEQFF. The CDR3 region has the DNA TGTGCCAGCACCCTCCGGACAGGGAAAAATGAGCAGTTCTTC.

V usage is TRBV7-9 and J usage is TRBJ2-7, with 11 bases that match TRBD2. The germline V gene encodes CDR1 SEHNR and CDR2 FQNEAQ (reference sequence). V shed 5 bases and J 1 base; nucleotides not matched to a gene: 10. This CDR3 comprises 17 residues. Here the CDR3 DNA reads TGTGCCAGCAGCCCTCCGGTCGGGACTAGCGGATCCTACGAGCAGTACTTC. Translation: CASSPPVGTSGSYEQYF.

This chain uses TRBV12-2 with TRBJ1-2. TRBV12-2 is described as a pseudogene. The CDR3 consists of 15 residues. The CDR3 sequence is CASRLDGGTDYGYTF. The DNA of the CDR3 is TGTGCAAGTCGCTTAGACGGGGGGACGGACTATGGCTACACCTTC.

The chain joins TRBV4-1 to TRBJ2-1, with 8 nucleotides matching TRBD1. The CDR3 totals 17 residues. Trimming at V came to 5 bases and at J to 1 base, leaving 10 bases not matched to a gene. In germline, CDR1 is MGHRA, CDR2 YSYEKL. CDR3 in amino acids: CASSSDRGLASYNEQFF. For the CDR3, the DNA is TGCGCCAGCAGCTCCGACAGGGGATTAGCGTCCTACAATGAGCAGTTCTTC.

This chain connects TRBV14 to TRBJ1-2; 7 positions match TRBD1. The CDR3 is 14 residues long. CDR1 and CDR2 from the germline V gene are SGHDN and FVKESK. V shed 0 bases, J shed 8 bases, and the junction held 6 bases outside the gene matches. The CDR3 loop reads CASSQESIRGGYTF. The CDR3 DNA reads TGTGCCAGCAGCCAAGAGTCCATCAGGGGGGGCTACACCTTC. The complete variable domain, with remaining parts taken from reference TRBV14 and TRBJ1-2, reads EAGVTQFPSHSVIEKGQTVTLRCDPISGHDNLYWYRRVMGKEIKFLLHFVKESKQDESGMPNNRFLAERTGGTYSTLKVQPAELEDSGVYFCASSQESIRGGYTFGSGTRLTVV.

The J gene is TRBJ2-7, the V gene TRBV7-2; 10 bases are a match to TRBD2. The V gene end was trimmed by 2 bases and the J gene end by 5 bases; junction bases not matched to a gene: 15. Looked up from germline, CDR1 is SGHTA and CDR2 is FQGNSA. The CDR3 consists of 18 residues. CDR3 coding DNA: TGTGCCAGCAGCTTACTCGGTCGAGCGGGGGGGCCTAGGGACGAGCAGTACTTC. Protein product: CASSLLGRAGGPRDEQYF.

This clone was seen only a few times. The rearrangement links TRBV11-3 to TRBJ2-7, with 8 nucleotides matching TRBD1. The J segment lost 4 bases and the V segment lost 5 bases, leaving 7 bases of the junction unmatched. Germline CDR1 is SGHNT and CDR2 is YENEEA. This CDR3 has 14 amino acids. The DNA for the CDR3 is TGTGCCAGCAGCCTCGGGACAGGTCCTTACGAGCAGTACTTC. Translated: CASSLGTGPYEQYF.

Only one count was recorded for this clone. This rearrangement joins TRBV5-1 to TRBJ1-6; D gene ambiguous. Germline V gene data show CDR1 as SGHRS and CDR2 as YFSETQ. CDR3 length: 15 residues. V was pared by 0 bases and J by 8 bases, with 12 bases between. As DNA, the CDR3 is TGCGCCAGCAGCTTGGTTAGGCAGAGGGATTCACCCCTCCACTTT. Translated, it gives CASSLVRQRDSPLHF.

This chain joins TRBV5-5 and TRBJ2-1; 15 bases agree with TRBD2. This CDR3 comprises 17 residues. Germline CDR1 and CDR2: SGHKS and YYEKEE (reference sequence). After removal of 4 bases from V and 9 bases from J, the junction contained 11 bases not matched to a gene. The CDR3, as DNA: TGTGCCAGCAGCGGTCCGGGACTAGCGGGGGGCTACCGTGAGCAGTTCTTC. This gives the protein CASSGPGLAGGYREQFF. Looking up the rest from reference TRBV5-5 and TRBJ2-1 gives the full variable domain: DAGVTQSPTHLIKTRGQQVTLRCSPISGHKSVSWYQQVLGQGPQFIFQYYEKEERGRGNFPDRFSARQFPNYSSELNVNALLLGDSALYLCASSGPGLAGGYREQFFGPGTRLTVL.

In DNA form, the CDR3 reads TGCGCCAGCAAACAGACAGGTAGCTCCTACAATGAGCAGTTCTTC. The encoded protein is CASKQTGSSYNEQFF. The chain uses TRBV23-1 and TRBJ2-1, with D perhaps TRBD1 (6 bases). TRBV23-1 is filed as an ORF, its function uncertain. Trimming removed 7 bases from V and 0 bases from J, with 13 bases in between. The CDR3 covers 15 residues.

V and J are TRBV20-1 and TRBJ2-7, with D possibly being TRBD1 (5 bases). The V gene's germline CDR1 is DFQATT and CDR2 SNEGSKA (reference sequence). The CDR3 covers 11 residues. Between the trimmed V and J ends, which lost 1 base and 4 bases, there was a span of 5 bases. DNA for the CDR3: TGCAGTGCTAGAGGACAGTACGAGCAGTACTTC. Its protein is CSARGQYEQYF.

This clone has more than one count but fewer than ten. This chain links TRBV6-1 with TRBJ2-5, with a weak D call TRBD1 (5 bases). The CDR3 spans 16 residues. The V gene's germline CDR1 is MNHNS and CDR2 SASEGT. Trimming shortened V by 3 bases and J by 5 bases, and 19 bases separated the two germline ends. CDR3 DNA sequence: TGTGCCAGCAGTGATCGGCAGGGCAGGGTATGGGAGACCCAGTACTTC. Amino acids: CASSDRQGRVWETQYF.

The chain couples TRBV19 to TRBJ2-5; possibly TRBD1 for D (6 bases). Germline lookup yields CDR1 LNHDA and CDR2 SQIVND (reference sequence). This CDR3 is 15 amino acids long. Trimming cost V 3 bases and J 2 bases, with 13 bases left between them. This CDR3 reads CASSMVVDRQETQYF. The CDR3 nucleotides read TGTGCCAGTAGTATGGTCGTTGACAGGCAAGAGACCCAGTACTTC.

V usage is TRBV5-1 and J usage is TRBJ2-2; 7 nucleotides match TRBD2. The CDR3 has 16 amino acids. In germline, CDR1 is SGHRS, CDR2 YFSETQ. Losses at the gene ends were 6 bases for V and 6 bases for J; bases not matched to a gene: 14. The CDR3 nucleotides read TGCGCCAGCAAAGGATCGGCGGGAGTACAGGCCGGGGAGCTGTTTTTT. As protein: CASKGSAGVQAGELFF. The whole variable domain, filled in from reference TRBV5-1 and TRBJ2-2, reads KAGVTQTPRYLIKTRGQQVTLSCSPISGHRSVSWYQQTPGQGLQFLFEYFSETQRNKGNFPGRFSGRQFSNSRSEMNVSTLELGDSALYLCASKGSAGVQAGELFFGEGSRLTVL.

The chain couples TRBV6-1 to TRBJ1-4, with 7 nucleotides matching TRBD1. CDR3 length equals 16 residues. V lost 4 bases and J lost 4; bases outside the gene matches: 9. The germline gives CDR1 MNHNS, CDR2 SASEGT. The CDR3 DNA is TGTGCCAGCAGTGCCCCCGGACAGGTTGATAATGAAAAACTGTTTTTT. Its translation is CASSAPGQVDNEKLFF.

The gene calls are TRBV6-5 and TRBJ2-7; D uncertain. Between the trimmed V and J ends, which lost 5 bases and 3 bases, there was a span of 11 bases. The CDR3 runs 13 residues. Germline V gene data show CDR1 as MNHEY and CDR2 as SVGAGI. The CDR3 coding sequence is TGTGCCAGCAGTCCTGAACTGAACTACGAGCAGTACTTC. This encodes CASSPELNYEQYF.

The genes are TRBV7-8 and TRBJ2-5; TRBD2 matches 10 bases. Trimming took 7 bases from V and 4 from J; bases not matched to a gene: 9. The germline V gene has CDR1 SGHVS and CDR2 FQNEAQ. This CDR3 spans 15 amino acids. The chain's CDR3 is CASTVGASGRETQYF. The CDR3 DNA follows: TGTGCCAGCACCGTAGGGGCTAGCGGGAGAGAGACCCAGTACTTC.

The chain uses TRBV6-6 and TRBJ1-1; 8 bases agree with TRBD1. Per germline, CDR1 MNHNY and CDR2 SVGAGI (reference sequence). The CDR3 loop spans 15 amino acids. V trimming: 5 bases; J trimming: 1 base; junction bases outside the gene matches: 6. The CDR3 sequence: CASSDWDRQNTEAFF. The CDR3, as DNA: TGTGCCAGCAGTGACTGGGACAGGCAGAACACTGAAGCTTTCTTT.

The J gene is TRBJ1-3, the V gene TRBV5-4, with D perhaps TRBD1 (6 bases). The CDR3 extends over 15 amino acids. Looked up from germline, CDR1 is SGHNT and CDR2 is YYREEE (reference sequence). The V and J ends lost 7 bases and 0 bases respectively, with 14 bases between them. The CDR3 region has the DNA TGTGCCAGCTCCCTGGACAGTCGCTCTGGAAACACCATATATTTT. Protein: CASSLDSRSGNTIYF.